The present T cell receptor beta chain was sequenced within a study of T cell repertoires in cytomegalovirus infection. About the research overall: Recently described HLA-C-restricted plus well-studied HLA-B-restricted CMV epitopes were used. Shared public TCR beta signatures pointed to both CMV infection and a matching HLA type.

The CDR3 is made up of 12 amino acids. Germline-derived CDR1 and CDR2 are SGHTA and FQGNSA. Trimming removed 3 bases from V and 7 bases from J, with 9 bases in between. TCRdb processed the reads anew with MiXCR; each CDR3 protein has one entry. The sample records roughly 69,000 distinct CDR3 sequences, 20% being singletons. To note about this clonotype: Its specificity is unknown.

General study points: Pooled public TCR beta family frequency picked out CMV carriers with the relevant HLA. It was HLA-C-restricted CMV-specific TCR beta clonotypes that dominated the response ex vivo.

The V gene is TRBV7-2, the J gene TRBJ1-1; weak D call: TRBD1 (5 bases). This specimen consisted of CD8+ T cells from cultured PBMCs, obtained from culture after CMV antigen stimulation. The clonotype originates from a human donor in good health (CMV status not recorded). Some clones in this sample may be carry-over from other donors' samples. Here the CDR3 DNA reads TGTGCCAGCAGCTTTACAGGTTATGAAGCTTTCTTT. Protein: CASSFTGYEAFF.